This is a list of T cell receptor beta chains from one sample in a study of T cells in Graves' hyperthyroidism and ophthalmopathy. TCRdb called the multiplex PCR reads again in MiXCR, with one record for every CDR3 protein. The sample shows 600,000 to 850,000 distinct CDR3 sequences, about 19% of them seen only once. Input material: blood. The receptor source for this set is a woman aged 45-65 years with Graves' hyperthyroidism that later progressed to Graves' ophthalmopathy. CDR3s include the opening cysteine and the closing phenylalanine or tryptophan. A D gene is named only where the DNA matches it firmly. Expanded clones are given a class, and other clones once, few, many or no size at all.

CDR3 protein | CDR3 DNA | J gene | D gene | V gene | clone size
CASSLDSGGVGSPLHF | TGCGCCAGCAGCTTGGACAGCGGCGGGGTAGGGTCACCCCTCCACTTT | TRBJ1-6 | - | TRBV5-1 | -
CASSASGQTTDTQYF | TGTGCCAGCAGCGCCTCGGGGCAGACCACAGATACGCAGTATTTT | TRBJ2-3 | - | TRBV7-2 | few
CSARVGGPDTGELFF | TGCAGTGCTAGAGTCGGGGGCCCCGACACCGGGGAGCTGTTTTTT | TRBJ2-2 | - | TRBV20-1 | few
CATTGQGTGGELFF | TGTGCCACGACCGGACAGGGAACGGGCGGGGAGCTGTTTTTT | TRBJ2-2 | TRBD1 | TRBV10-3 | few
CASRPPTPNEKLFF | TGTGCCAGCCGTCCGCCCACACCTAATGAAAAACTGTTTTTT | TRBJ1-4 | - | TRBV12-3/TRBV12-4 | few
CASSIEARVSNQPQHF | TGTGCCAGTAGTATAGAGGCCAGGGTAAGCAATCAGCCCCAGCATTTT | TRBJ1-5 | - | TRBV19 | -
CASTPSRGRSYEQYF | TGCGCCAGCACCCCGTCCAGGGGACGCTCCTACGAGCAGTACTTC | TRBJ2-7 | - | TRBV4-1 | few
CASSVGSGSEAFF | TGTGCCAGCAGCGTAGGATCCGGAAGTGAAGCTTTCTTT | TRBJ1-1 | - | TRBV9 | few
CSARGGAPSTDTQYF | TGCAGTGCTCGCGGGGGGGCACCTAGCACAGATACGCAGTATTTT | TRBJ2-3 | TRBD2 | TRBV20-1 | -
CASSPDPASGGGLSTDTQYF | TGTGCCAGCAGCCCAGACCCCGCTAGCGGGGGGGGCTTGAGCACAGATACGCAGTATTTT | TRBJ2-3 | TRBD2 | TRBV3-1 | many
CASSRQEEDGYTF | TGTGCCAGCAGCCGACAGGAGGAGGATGGCTACACCTTC | TRBJ1-2 | - | TRBV6-1 | -
CASSFSMIDYLSTDTQYF | TGTGCCAGCAGCTTCAGTATGATCGACTACCTTAGCACAGATACGCAGTATTTT | TRBJ2-3 | - | TRBV11-3 | many
CASSPGTVHGYTF | TGTGCCAGCAGCCCGGGGACGGTTCATGGCTACACCTTC | TRBJ1-2 | - | TRBV7-9 | few
CATSDATSGASYEQYF | TGTGCCACCAGTGACGCAACTAGCGGGGCATCCTACGAGCAGTACTTC | TRBJ2-7 | TRBD2 | TRBV24-1 | -
CASSLALSLKDTVAFF | TGTGCCAGCAGCTTAGCGCTCAGCCTGAAGGACACTGTAGCTTTCTTT | TRBJ1-1 | - | TRBV7-9 | -
CASSQDRAGEETQYF | TGTGCCAGCAGCCAAGATAGGGCAGGGGAAGAGACCCAGTACTTC | TRBJ2-5 | - | TRBV3-1 | once
CASSEPRAGALGNQPQHF | TGTGCCAGCAGTGAACCGAGGGCAGGGGCCTTGGGGAATCAGCCCCAGCATTTT | TRBJ1-5 | - | TRBV6-1 | -
CASSWQVNEQFF | TGTGCCAGCAGTTGGCAGGTCAATGAGCAGTTCTTC | TRBJ2-1 | - | TRBV6-1 | -
CASSLRARANEQFF | TGTGCCAGCAGCTTAAGAGCCAGGGCCAATGAGCAGTTCTTC | TRBJ2-1 | - | TRBV7-2 | many
CASSLVAGGWSDAEAFF | TGCGCCAGCAGCTTGGTGGCAGGGGGCTGGTCGGACGCTGAAGCTTTCTTT | TRBJ1-1 | TRBD1 | TRBV5-1 | many
CASSGGGQGDSGANVLTF | TGTGCCAGCAGCGGAGGCGGACAGGGTGACTCTGGGGCCAACGTCCTGACTTTC | TRBJ2-6 | TRBD1 | TRBV2 | -
CSARDTGWDEQYF | TGCAGTGCTAGGGATACAGGGTGGGACGAGCAGTACTTC | TRBJ2-7 | - | TRBV20-1 | few
CASSFGQGAGQPQHF | TGTGCCAGCAGCTTCGGACAGGGGGCTGGGCAGCCCCAGCATTTT | TRBJ1-5 | TRBD1 | TRBV11-2 | many
CASSFGALSGNTIYF | TGTGCCAGCAGTTTCGGGGCCCTCTCTGGAAACACCATATATTTT | TRBJ1-3 | - | TRBV2 | -
CAISETDRDRSYEQYF | TGTGCCATCAGTGAGACCGACCGGGACAGATCCTACGAGCAGTACTTC | TRBJ2-7 | TRBD1 | TRBV10-3 | few
CASSQDVQRGTLTGELFF | TGTGCCAGCAGCCAAGATGTCCAGCGGGGGACACTCACCGGGGAGCTGTTTTTT | TRBJ2-2 | TRBD2 | TRBV3-1 | many
CASSIQGWFRYGYTF | TGTGCCAGCAGCATACAGGGCTGGTTTAGGTATGGCTACACCTTC | TRBJ1-2 | - | TRBV5-6 | -
CASSLVGSTGFYEQYF | TGTGCCAGCAGTTTAGTGGGGTCGACGGGATTCTACGAGCAGTACTTC | TRBJ2-7 | - | TRBV27 | few
CASILSTGEPYNSPLHF | TGTGCCAGCATCCTGTCGACAGGGGAACCCTATAATTCACCCCTCCACTTT | TRBJ1-6 | TRBD1 | TRBV5-6 | few
CASSLQAWGGEQYF | TGTGCCAGCAGTTTACAGGCTTGGGGCGGGGAGCAGTACTTC | TRBJ2-7 | - | TRBV27 | many
CASRWDRVSYEQYF | TGTGCCAGCAGGTGGGACAGGGTCTCCTACGAGCAGTACTTC | TRBJ2-7 | TRBD1 | TRBV12-3/TRBV12-4 | many
CASSQFAGITDTQYF | TGTGCCAGCAGCCAATTTGCGGGGATCACAGATACGCAGTATTTT | TRBJ2-3 | - | TRBV14 | many
CASSWGSDTQYF | TGTGCCAGCAGCTGGGGCTCAGATACGCAGTATTTT | TRBJ2-3 | - | TRBV7-6 | many
CASSSPTWSANYGYTF | TGTGCCAGCAGCTCCCCGACATGGTCCGCTAACTATGGCTACACCTTC | TRBJ1-2 | - | TRBV5-6 | few
CSARDPLDRNTEAFF | TGCAGTGCTAGAGATCCCCTTGACAGGAACACTGAAGCTTTCTTT | TRBJ1-1 | - | TRBV20-1 | few
CASGPSNPRDRFGDRGNQPQHF | TGTGCTAGTGGTCCCTCTAACCCCCGGGACAGGTTCGGAGATAGGGGAAATCAGCCCCAGCATTTT | TRBJ1-5 | TRBD1 | TRBV12-5 | -
CATSDGTSTDTQYF | TGTGCCACCAGTGATGGGACTAGTACAGATACGCAGTATTTT | TRBJ2-3 | TRBD2 | TRBV24-1 | -
CSARPSGNTGELFF | TGCAGTGCTAGACCCTCGGGGAACACCGGGGAGCTGTTTTTT | TRBJ2-2 | - | TRBV20-1 | many
CSAEDRQQFF | TGCAGTGCCGAGGACCGTCAGCAGTTCTTC | TRBJ2-1 | - | TRBV20-1 | few
CASSLPDGAEQYF | TGTGCCAGCAGCTTGCCCGACGGGGCCGAGCAGTACTTC | TRBJ2-7 | - | TRBV7-9 | -
CASTIGGANTEAFF | TGTGCCAGTACCATCGGGGGGGCAAACACTGAAGCTTTCTTT | TRBJ1-1 | - | TRBV19 | few
CSASQLRQYF | TGCAGTGCTTCCCAGCTGCGGCAGTACTTC | TRBJ2-7 | - | TRBV20-1 | -
CASSLGWTEFNEKLFF | TGTGCCAGCAGTCTAGGGTGGACGGAATTTAATGAAAAACTGTTTTTT | TRBJ1-4 | - | TRBV27 | -
CASSYMPFSGNTIYF | TGTGCCAGCAGTTACATGCCCTTCTCTGGAAACACCATATATTTT | TRBJ1-3 | - | TRBV6-1 | -
CASSTVGTLDTEAFF | TGTGCCAGCAGTACCGTGGGGACGTTGGACACTGAAGCTTTCTTT | TRBJ1-1 | - | TRBV27 | many
CASSLIDEQYF | TGTGCCAGCAGCCTGATCGACGAGCAGTACTTC | TRBJ2-7 | - | TRBV7-9 | few
CASSQSLPGVGDEKLFF | TGTGCCAGCAGCCAAAGTCTGCCCGGGGTCGGGGATGAAAAACTGTTTTTT | TRBJ1-4 | - | TRBV3-1 | many
CAWSPENTGELFF | TGTGCCTGGAGTCCGGAGAACACCGGGGAGCTGTTTTTT | TRBJ2-2 | - | TRBV30 | few
CASSYNTRNEQFF | TGTGCCAGCAGCTACAATACAAGGAATGAGCAGTTCTTC | TRBJ2-1 | - | TRBV3-1 | many
CASSFPTEDYEQYF | TGTGCCAGCAGTTTTCCTACGGAAGATTACGAGCAGTACTTC | TRBJ2-7 | - | TRBV27 | -
CASSRQGSGYEQYF | TGTGCCAGCAGCCGACAGGGATCCGGATACGAGCAGTACTTC | TRBJ2-7 | TRBD1 | TRBV7-9 | -
CASSDSTAPHF | TGTGCCAGCAGTGACTCGACAGCCCCGCATTTT | TRBJ1-5 | - | TRBV6-2/TRBV6-3 | few
CASSQDGTSGYTDTQYF | TGTGCCAGCAGCCAAGACGGGACTAGCGGCTACACAGATACGCAGTATTTT | TRBJ2-3 | TRBD2 | TRBV14 | few
CAWSEVDRGRNYGYTF | TGTGCCTGGAGTGAGGTCGACAGGGGAAGGAACTATGGCTACACCTTC | TRBJ1-2 | TRBD1 | TRBV30 | many
CASSALAGGTYNEQFF | TGCGCCAGCAGCGCGCTAGCGGGGGGTACCTACAATGAGCAGTTCTTC | TRBJ2-1 | TRBD2 | TRBV5-1 | many
CASSQVRERRPIEAFF | TGCGCCAGCAGCCAAGTCAGAGAAAGGAGACCAATCGAAGCTTTCTTT | TRBJ1-1 | - | TRBV4-1 | -
CASSLVGDRNQPQHF | TGTGCCAGCAGCTTAGTAGGCGACAGAAATCAGCCCCAGCATTTT | TRBJ1-5 | - | TRBV7-9 | -
CSARDFRGRVGTEAFF | TGCAGTGCTAGAGATTTCCGGGGGCGGGTTGGCACTGAAGCTTTCTTT | TRBJ1-1 | - | TRBV20-1 | many